The 26 T cell receptor beta chains listed next were all sequenced from one sample in a study of CD8+ T cells in alopecia areata. As the sequencing template, cDNA was produced by extracting RNA and reverse transcribing it. This table comes from immunoSEQ multiplex PCR, and its TCRdb copy is limited to in-frame clones, with some not included. In the table there are some 170,000 clones, less than 80% of which are singletons. The sequences come from CD8+ T cells sorted from blood, collected at week 0. These receptors were obtained from a human donor with alopecia areata.

The gene calls are TRBV7-9 and TRBJ1-5, with D possibly being TRBD1 (5 bases). Trimming stripped 1 base from V and 2 bases from J, with 15 bases between. The CDR3 spans 17 residues. The germline CDR1 and CDR2 sequences are SEHNR and FQNEAQ (reference sequence). The CDR3: CASSLGGAPSGNQPQHF. The CDR3 nucleotides read TGTGCCAGCAGCTTAGGGGGCGCACCTTCGGGCAATCAGCCCCAGCATTTT.

The CDR3 loop is CASSLTSYSTDTQYF. CDR3 coding DNA: TGTGCCAGCAGCTTGACTAGCTATAGCACAGATACGCAGTATTTT. The chain links TRBV5-6 to TRBJ2-3, with D tentatively TRBD2 (6 bases). Trimming removed 1 base at V and 0 bases at J, with 9 bases between. Germline lookup yields CDR1 SGHDT and CDR2 YYEEEE. The CDR3 is made up of 15 amino acids.

V and J are TRBV7-9 and TRBJ2-3; D ambiguous. V lost 5 bases to trimming and J lost 4 bases, with 16 bases between them. CDR1 is SEHNR and CDR2 is FQNEAQ in the germline V gene (reference sequence). The CDR3 is 15 amino acids. This CDR3 reads CASSHPARGADTQYF. In DNA, the CDR3 is TGTGCCAGCAGCCACCCAGCGAGAGGTGCAGATACGCAGTATTTT.

The CDR3 is CASSAWNNEQFF. CDR3 DNA: TGTGCCAGCAGTGCCTGGAACAATGAGCAGTTCTTC. J is TRBJ2-1 and V is TRBV9; no firm D call. The CDR3 consists of 12 residues. CDR1 is SGDLS, CDR2 YYNGEE, per germline. Deletions cut 5 bases from V and 5 bases from J, with 8 bases between.

This chain links TRBV30 with TRBJ2-3, with D perhaps being TRBD1 or TRBD2 (6 bases each). V was trimmed by 0 bases and J by 8 bases, leaving 9 bases between them. Germline V gene lookup returns CDR1 GTSNPN and CDR2 SVGIG (reference sequence). This CDR3 is 12 amino acids long. CDR3 loop: CAWSVQGGTQYF. DNA for the CDR3: TGTGCCTGGAGTGTACAGGGAGGTACGCAGTATTTT.

This clone was detected a few times. The genes are TRBV4-2 and TRBJ1-5, with 8 positions matching TRBD1. V dropped 1 base and J dropped 0; count of bases not matched to a gene: 5. The CDR3 length is 17 residues. Germline CDR1 and CDR2: LGHNA and YNFKEQ. The CDR3 is CASSQGTGQASNQPQHF. The DNA for the CDR3 is TGTGCCAGCAGCCAAGGGACGGGACAGGCTAGCAATCAGCCCCAGCATTTT.

This clone was observed a single time. This chain links TRBV6-5 with TRBJ1-2, with D perhaps matching TRBD1 (5 bases). The CDR3 sequence is 15 residues long. The germline CDR1 and CDR2 sequences are MNHEY and SVGAGI. V lost 0 bases and J 7 bases, leaving 15 bases between the germline ends. CDR3: CASSYSEGNPSGYTF. DNA for the CDR3: TGTGCCAGCAGTTACTCGGAGGGGAATCCTTCTGGCTACACCTTC.

The gene calls are TRBV19 and TRBJ2-2; no reliable D call. V shed 3 bases and J shed 8 bases, with 13 bases lying between them. The CDR3 has 14 amino acids. CDR1 is LNHDA and CDR2 is SQIVND in the germline V gene (reference sequence). The CDR3 DNA reads as TGTGCCAGTAGTATCAGGACGTTGCAGGGGGAGCTGTTTTTT. It is translated as CASSIRTLQGELFF.

This sequence joins TRBV7-2 and TRBJ2-7; D ambiguous. This CDR3 comprises 16 residues. CDR1 SGHTA and CDR2 FQGNSA come from the germline V gene. Deletions cut 1 base from V and 3 bases from J, with 16 bases between. The CDR3 loop reads CASSLDGVLEYYEQYF. The DNA for the CDR3 is TGTGCCAGCAGCTTAGATGGGGTCCTCGAGTACTACGAGCAGTACTTC.

The chain couples TRBV2 to TRBJ2-3; 8 nucleotides match TRBD2. Trimming took 0 bases from V and 6 from J; bases not matched to a gene: 11. The CDR3 sequence is 17 residues long. Germline V lookup: CDR1 SNHLY, CDR2 FYNNEI. The CDR3 bases are TGTGCCAGCAGTGAAGCGCTAGGACGGGGGGGCCCGGATACGCAGTATTTT. This codes for CASSEALGRGGPDTQYF.

This clone came up a few times. This rearrangement joins TRBV29-1 to TRBJ2-1; TRBD1 aligns across 8 bases. Trimming at V came to 7 bases and at J to 14 bases, leaving 10 bases not matched to a gene. The germline V gene has CDR1 SQVTM and CDR2 ANQGSEA. The CDR3 contains 11 residues. The CDR3 DNA sequence: TGCAGCGCCCCAAAACAGGGGGGTGAGTTCTTC. Translating it yields CSAPKQGGEFF.

This chain joins TRBV7-9 and TRBJ2-3; D might be TRBD1 or TRBD2, each matching 5 bases. V lost 2 bases and J lost 8, with 8 bases in between. This CDR3 is built from 12 residues. CDR1 and CDR2 (germline): SEHNR, FQNEAQ (reference sequence). CDR3 DNA sequence: TGTGCCAGCAGCTTATCCGGGGCTACGCAGTATTTT. Protein product: CASSLSGATQYF.

The chain recombines TRBV25-1 with TRBJ2-5; TRBD1 aligns across 8 bases. The ends lost 1 base at V and 5 bases at J; junction bases unmatched: 6. Germline CDR1 MGHDK, CDR2 SYGVNS. This CDR3 has 15 residues. The CDR3 DNA reads as TGTGCCAGCAGTGAATGGTCAGGGGGCGTGGAGACCCAGTACTTC. It encodes CASSEWSGGVETQYF.

The chain carries TRBV9 and TRBJ2-1; D could derive from TRBD1 or TRBD2 (5 bases each). V gave up 3 bases and J gave up 6 bases, with 16 bases separating them. Germline CDR1 reads SGDLS; CDR2 reads YYNGEE. CDR3 length equals 15 residues. The CDR3 loop is CASSGPRDPSNEQFF. CDR3 nucleotide sequence: TGTGCCAGCAGCGGCCCCCGGGACCCCAGCAATGAGCAGTTCTTC.

In DNA form, the CDR3 reads TGTGCCAGCAGCTTGGCCGTAACAGTCTACGAGCAGTACTTC. This sequence encodes CASSLAVTVYEQYF. The chain joins TRBV5-6 to TRBJ2-7, with D unresolved. Trimming left V 0 bases short and J 3 bases short, with 10 bases between. CDR3 length: 14 amino acids. Germline V lookup: CDR1 SGHDT, CDR2 YYEEEE.

In nucleotides, the CDR3 is TGCGCCAGCAGGTTTAACACAGATACGCAGTATTTT. Protein product: CASRFNTDTQYF. The chain recombines TRBV5-1 with TRBJ2-3; no reliable D call. Germline V lookup: CDR1 SGHRS, CDR2 YFSETQ. The CDR3 covers 12 residues. The V and J ends lost 5 bases and 2 bases respectively, with 6 bases between them.

This chain uses TRBV6-1 with TRBJ2-1, with 7 bases that match TRBD1. J gave up 8 bases and V 0 bases, and 10 bases lay outside the gene matches. The CDR3 totals 16 residues. From germline, CDR1 is MNHNS and CDR2 SASEGT. DNA of the CDR3: TGTGCCAGCAGTGAAGCGCCGGACCCTCAGGGGGATGAGCAGTTCTTC. Its protein is CASSEAPDPQGDEQFF.

This clone has a handful of counts. The chain uses TRBV6-5 and TRBJ2-3, with 9 nucleotides matching TRBD2. Germline-derived CDR1 and CDR2 are MNHEY and SVGAGI. V gave up 10 bases and J gave up 5 bases; unmatched junction bases: 13. The CDR3 is made up of 15 amino acids. The CDR3 region is CAIDSKRGDEDTQYF. The CDR3 region has the DNA TGTGCCATCGATTCTAAGCGGGGGGACGAAGATACGCAGTATTTT.

The chain links TRBV5-6 to TRBJ2-2, with a weak D call TRBD2 (6 bases). Germline CDR1 is SGHDT and CDR2 is YYEEEE. The V end lost 5 bases, the J end lost 1 base, and 15 bases lay between the germline ends. The CDR3 has 16 residues. Here the CDR3 reads CASRTTGGENTGELFF. Written as DNA, the CDR3 is TGTGCCAGCAGAACGACCGGGGGAGAGAACACCGGGGAGCTGTTTTTT.

The gene calls are TRBV5-6 and TRBJ2-1; 7 nucleotides match TRBD2. V was clipped by 2 bases and J by 1 base; unmatched bases: 6. Germline V gene lookup returns CDR1 SGHDT and CDR2 YYEEEE. This CDR3 comprises 16 residues. CDR3 nucleotide sequence: TGTGCCAGCAGCTTCGGGGGGACCTCGTCCTACAATGAGCAGTTCTTC. It specifies CASSFGGTSSYNEQFF.

This chain uses TRBV6-1 with TRBJ1-1; 8 bases fit TRBD1. Germline V gene data show CDR1 as MNHNS and CDR2 as SASEGT. The J segment lost 4 bases and the V segment lost 5 bases, leaving 6 bases of the junction unmatched. The CDR3 covers 14 residues. The CDR3 nucleotides read TGTGCCAGCAGTCCAGGGGGCTTGATCACTGAAGCTTTCTTT. This gives the protein CASSPGGLITEAFF.

The chain employs TRBV6-6 and TRBJ2-5; D remains unclear. The CDR3 consists of 15 residues. V was cut by 2 bases and J by 5 bases, with 15 bases left in between. Germline V lookup: CDR1 MNHNY, CDR2 SVGAGI (reference sequence). CDR3 sequence reads: CASSYEWGLYETQYF. The DNA of the CDR3 is TGTGCCAGCAGTTACGAGTGGGGATTGTATGAGACCCAGTACTTC.

The chain uses TRBV2 and TRBJ2-5; TRBD2 matches at 7 bases. The germline V gene encodes CDR1 SNHLY and CDR2 FYNNEI. The length of the CDR3 is 18 residues. V was clipped by 5 bases and J by 0 bases; unmatched bases: 15. The CDR3 DNA is TGTGCCAGCAGTAACCCCGGGGGGACCGACGGGTACCAAGAGACCCAGTACTTC. This gives the protein CASSNPGGTDGYQETQYF.

In its sample, this clone was seen once. This chain uses TRBV10-3 with TRBJ2-7; 7 positions match TRBD1. The trim removed 6 bases at V and 0 bases at J, leaving 5 bases unmatched. From germline, CDR1 is ENHRY and CDR2 SYGVKD. The CDR3 length is 14 residues. For the CDR3, the DNA is TGTGCCATCAGAGAGACAGGGAGCTCCTACGAGCAGTACTTC. Its protein product is CAIRETGSSYEQYF.

As concerns this clone: This sample also contains other DNA sequences that code for the same CDR3. The V and J genes are TRBV9 and TRBJ1-3; the D is unclear. Germline V gene data show CDR1 as SGDLS and CDR2 as YYNGEE. CDR3 length equals 11 residues. V shed 5 bases and J shed 4 bases, with 4 bases lying between them. In nucleotides, the CDR3 is TGTGCCAGCAGAGGGGGAAACACCATATATTTT. It codes for CASRGGNTIYF.

The table lists this clone with a few counts. The chain joins TRBV4-1 to TRBJ2-7; D tentatively reads TRBD1 or TRBD2 (5 bases each). The length of the CDR3 is 13 residues. V shed 0 bases and J shed 8 bases, with 11 bases lying between them. Looked up from germline, CDR1 is MGHRA and CDR2 is YSYEKL. CDR3 protein: CASSQDRVGQQYF. The DNA for the CDR3 is TGCGCCAGCAGCCAAGATAGGGTGGGACAGCAGTACTTC.